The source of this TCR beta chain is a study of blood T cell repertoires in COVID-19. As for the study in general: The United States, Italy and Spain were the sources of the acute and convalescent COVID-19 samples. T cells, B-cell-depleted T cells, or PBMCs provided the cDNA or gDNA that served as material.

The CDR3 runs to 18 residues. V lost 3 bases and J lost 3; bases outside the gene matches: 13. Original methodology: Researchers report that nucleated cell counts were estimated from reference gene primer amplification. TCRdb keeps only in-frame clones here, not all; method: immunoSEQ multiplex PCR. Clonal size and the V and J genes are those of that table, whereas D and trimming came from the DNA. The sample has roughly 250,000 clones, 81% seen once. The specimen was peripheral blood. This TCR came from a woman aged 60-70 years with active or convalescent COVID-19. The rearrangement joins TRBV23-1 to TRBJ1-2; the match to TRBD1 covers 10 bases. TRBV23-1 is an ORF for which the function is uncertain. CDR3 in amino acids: CASSHTTRQGARYYGYTF. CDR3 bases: TGCGCCAGCAGTCACACCACAAGACAGGGGGCGCGATACTATGGCTACACCTTC.